Listed below are T cell receptor beta chains from one sample, sequenced in a study of blood T cell repertoires in COVID-19. Sequencing was performed with immunoSEQ multiplex PCR; in TCRdb, only in-frame clones are kept and a portion is missing. The data hold 35,000 to 45,000 clones, with about nine tenths observed a single time. Material: peripheral blood. These receptors were obtained from a human donor in a cohort sampled during active COVID-19. Both conserved end residues are part of each CDR3. The D gene is left open where the match is weak. Only part of the rows carry a size: once, few, many, or a class if the clone is expanded.

>18|.|TRBV7-2|TRBD2|TRBJ2-7
CASSLAMGLKPSSYEQYF
TGTGCCAGCAGCTTAGCGATGGGACTAAAACCCAGCTCCTACGAGCAGTACTTC
>15|few|TRBV5-6|TRBD1|TRBJ1-5
CASSWGQGPNQPQHF
TGTGCCAGCAGCTGGGGACAGGGCCCCAATCAGCCCCAGCATTTT
>13|.|TRBV12-3/TRBV12-4|.|TRBJ1-2
CASSLGAGGSYTF
TGTGCCAGCAGTTTAGGCGCGGGTGGAAGCTACACCTTC
>14|.|TRBV6-6|.|TRBJ1-1
CASRYTQSSTEAFF
TGTGCCAGCAGGTATACGCAGTCCTCCACTGAAGCTTTCTTT
>14|.|TRBV2|.|TRBJ1-6
CASMTENYNSPLHF
TGTGCCAGCATGACAGAGAACTATAATTCACCCCTCCACTTT
>15|few|TRBV5-5|TRBD1|TRBJ1-5
CASSLVGTGYQPQHF
TGTGCCAGCAGCTTGGTGGGGACAGGCTATCAGCCCCAGCATTTT
>15|.|TRBV10-3|.|TRBJ2-2
CAISEQGLRTGELFF
TGTGCCATCAGTGAGCAGGGTTTGCGGACCGGGGAGCTGTTTTTT
>17|few|TRBV4-1|.|TRBJ1-3
CASSQDPRGHSGNTIYF
TGCGCCAGCAGCCAGGACCCCAGGGGCCACTCTGGAAACACCATATATTTT
>16|.|TRBV5-4|TRBD2|TRBJ2-7
CASSLVSGGALAEQYF
TGTGCCAGCAGCTTGGTGAGCGGGGGGGCCCTAGCCGAGCAGTACTTC
>13|few|TRBV11-2|TRBD1|TRBJ1-1
CASSLVRGTEAFF
TGTGCCAGCAGCTTAGTCAGGGGGACTGAAGCTTTCTTT
>12|.|TRBV7-9|.|TRBJ2-7
CASSYTGNEQYF
TGTGCCAGCAGCTACACAGGGAACGAGCAGTACTTC
>16|.|TRBV11-2|.|TRBJ1-6
CASSLRRENHNSPLHF
TGTGCCAGCAGTCTAAGGAGGGAAAACCATAATTCACCCCTCCACTTT
>14|.|TRBV27|TRBD2|TRBJ2-7
CASISPSGRGEQYF
TGTGCCAGCATCTCCCCAAGCGGGAGGGGCGAGCAGTACTTC
>13|.|TRBV6-6|.|TRBJ1-1
CASSREMNTEAFF
TGTGCCAGCAGCAGGGAAATGAACACTGAAGCTTTCTTT
>15|.|TRBV7-9|TRBD1|TRBJ2-1
CASSLGQGANNEQFF
TGTGCCAGCAGCTTAGGCCAGGGGGCGAACAATGAGCAGTTCTTC
>14|.|TRBV6-6|TRBD1|TRBJ1-6
CASSFRQGNSPLHF
TGTGCCAGCAGTTTTAGACAGGGAAATTCACCCCTCCACTTT
>14|.|TRBV3-1/TRBV3-2|TRBD1|TRBJ2-7
CASSVGQGSYEQYF
TGTGCCAGCAGCGTGGGACAGGGTTCCTACGAGCAGTACTTC
>14|.|TRBV19|TRBD1|TRBJ1-1
CASSSDRWDTEAFF
TGTGCCAGTAGTTCGGACAGGTGGGACACTGAAGCTTTCTTT
>11|.|TRBV29-1|.|TRBJ1-2
CSVVENYGYTF
TGCAGCGTTGTTGAGAACTATGGCTACACCTTC
>13|once|TRBV7-2|.|TRBJ2-2
CASSQPSQGELFF
TGTGCCAGCAGCCAACCGTCCCAGGGGGAGCTGTTTTTT
>14|.|TRBV27|.|TRBJ1-2
CASSSVRDNYGYTF
TGTGCCAGCAGTTCCGTGAGGGATAACTATGGCTACACCTTC
>16|.|TRBV6-6|.|TRBJ1-6
CASSYTGSRADSPLHF
TGTGCCAGCAGTTACACGGGTTCGAGAGCAGATTCACCCCTCCACTTT
>13|.|TRBV9|TRBD2|TRBJ2-5
CASSEGTKETQYF
TGTGCCAGCAGCGAGGGGACTAAAGAGACCCAGTACTTC
>15|.|TRBV5-5|.|TRBJ1-4
CASSFQPGTSEKLFF
TGTGCCAGCAGCTTCCAGCCCGGGACAAGTGAAAAACTGTTTTTT
>17|.|TRBV7-9|.|TRBJ1-1
CASSLGSGGSQNTEAFF
TGTGCCAGCAGCTTAGGCTCAGGCGGGTCACAGAACACTGAAGCTTTCTTT
>17|.|TRBV6-2/TRBV6-3|TRBD1|TRBJ2-6
CASSSGQELSGANVLTF
TGTGCCAGCAGTTCTGGACAGGAATTGTCTGGGGCCAACGTCCTGACTTTC
>11|.|TRBV2|.|TRBJ2-7
CASSEGRDFHF
TGTGCCAGCAGTGAAGGTCGGGACTTTCACTTC
>14|.|TRBV6-2/TRBV6-3|.|TRBJ1-2
CASSAQDNLYGYTF
TGTGCCAGCAGTGCACAAGACAACCTCTATGGCTACACCTTC
>13|once|TRBV6-5|TRBD2|TRBJ2-7
CASSAGTSYEQYF
TGTGCCAGCAGCGCCGGGACTAGCTACGAGCAGTACTTC
>10|.|TRBV20-1|.|TRBJ2-7
CSAGWAEQYF
TGCAGTGCTGGGTGGGCTGAGCAGTACTTC
>13|.|TRBV10-2|.|TRBJ1-1
CASRDTLEGEAFF
TGCGCCAGTAGGGACACCCTAGAGGGTGAAGCTTTCTTT
>15|.|TRBV7-9|.|TRBJ1-1
CASSSFPGEGTEAFF
TGTGCCAGCAGCTCCTTCCCGGGGGAAGGCACTGAAGCTTTCTTT
>18|.|TRBV11-2|TRBD1|TRBJ2-7
CASSSYRGPAAGSYEQYF
TGTGCCAGCAGCTCCTACAGGGGGCCGGCCGCGGGCTCCTACGAGCAGTACTTC
>15|.|TRBV28|.|TRBJ1-6
CASSYTLDNRTPLHF
TGTGCCAGCAGTTATACCTTGGACAACAGGACACCCCTCCACTTT